A single sample is the source of the 22 T cell receptor beta chains below, sequenced in a study of follicular helper T cells after annual influenza vaccination. Indicated time point: 2013-2014 season, 7 days after vaccination. Data came from immunoSEQ multiplex PCR; TCRdb stores just in-frame clones and leaves some out. The sample has around 9,000 clones, 65% to 85% seen once. The sample in question was CXCR5- memory CD4+ T cells sorted from blood, obtained 7 days after influenza vaccination. The receptor source for this set is an adult who received the influenza vaccine.

V gene TRBV7-2 combines with J gene TRBJ1-2; tentative D call: TRBD1 (5 bases). Per the germline V gene, CDR1 is SGHTA and CDR2 is FQGNSA. The CDR3 covers 13 residues. V was cut by 3 bases and J by 2 bases, with 7 bases left in between. The CDR3 sequence is CASSFGGNYGYTF. In DNA, the CDR3 is TGTGCCAGCAGCTTCGGGGGAAACTATGGCTACACCTTC. Full variable domain (rest looked up from reference TRBV7-2 and TRBJ1-2): GAGVSQSPSNKVTEKGKDVELRCDPISGHTALYWYRQSLGQGLEFLIYFQGNSAPDKSGLPSDRFSAERTGGSVSTLTIQRTQQEDSAVYLCASSFGGNYGYTFGSGTRLTVV.

This clone is a singleton in its sample. The chain couples TRBV5-1 to TRBJ2-3, with 11 bases lining up with TRBD2. CDR1 is SGHRS, CDR2 YFSETQ, per germline. The CDR3 runs to 16 residues. J gave up 0 bases and V 4 bases, and 4 bases lay outside the gene matches. The CDR3 is CASSLRTSGSTDTQYF. CDR3 coding DNA: TGCGCCAGCAGCCTAAGGACTAGCGGGAGCACAGATACGCAGTATTTT.

The chain couples TRBV28 to TRBJ2-7; D perhaps matches TRBD1 (6 bases). Germline V gene data show CDR1 as MDHEN and CDR2 as SYDVKM. The V end was cut by 3 bases, the J end by 6 bases, with 24 bases between. The CDR3 length is 17 residues. For the CDR3, the DNA is TGTGCCAGCAGTTTTCAGGGGATTAAAAGTCGGCCCCCCGAGCAGTACTTC. This encodes CASSFQGIKSRPPEQYF.

This rearrangement joins TRBV7-8 to TRBJ2-1; D gene uncertain. CDR1 and CDR2 (germline): SGHVS, FQNEAQ. CDR3 size: 18 residues. The V end was cut by 0 bases, the J end by 7 bases, with 22 bases between. CDR3 in amino acids: CASSLASQRRSLINEQFF. CDR3 sequence (DNA): TGTGCCAGCAGCTTAGCGTCCCAGCGCCGATCCTTGATAAATGAGCAGTTCTTC.

The rearrangement links TRBV7-8 to TRBJ2-7; 9 positions agree with TRBD1. Unmatched junction bases numbered 2, after V lost 5 bases and J lost 3 bases. Per germline, CDR1 SGHVS and CDR2 FQNEAQ. The CDR3 is 13 residues long. This chain's CDR3 is CASSRDRVYEQYF. The CDR3 DNA is TGTGCCAGCAGCCGGGACAGGGTCTACGAGCAGTACTTC.

The chain has TRBV28 and TRBJ2-7, with 8 bases lining up with TRBD1. The length of the CDR3 is 16 residues. J lost 0 bases, V lost 0 bases, and 4 bases had no gene match. Germline values: CDR1 MDHEN, CDR2 SYDVKM. The DNA of the CDR3 is TGTGCCAGCAGTTTATGGAGTGGGACAGGCTCCTACGAGCAGTACTTC. Its protein is CASSLWSGTGSYEQYF.

In its sample, this clone was seen once. V usage is TRBV4-2 and J usage is TRBJ2-2; 7 bases map to TRBD1. In germline, CDR1 is LGHNA, CDR2 YNFKEQ. Trimming took 1 base from V and 5 from J; bases not matched to a gene: 10. The CDR3 has 17 amino acids. CDR3 in amino acids: CASSQGVNRGRTGELFF. CDR3 coding DNA: TGTGCCAGCAGCCAAGGCGTGAACAGGGGTAGGACCGGGGAGCTGTTTTTT.

The rearrangement links TRBV28 to TRBJ2-7; D gene uncertain. Deletions cut 2 bases from V and 1 base from J, with 9 bases between. This CDR3 region has 14 residues. Germline values: CDR1 MDHEN, CDR2 SYDVKM. The chain's CDR3 is CASSLTVSSYEQYF. The CDR3 region has the DNA TGTGCCAGCAGTTTAACTGTAAGTTCCTACGAGCAGTACTTC. The full variable domain, rest sourced from reference TRBV28 and TRBJ2-7, is DVKVTQSSRYLVKRTGEKVFLECVQDMDHENMFWYRQDPGLGLRLIYFSYDVKMKEKGDIPEGYSVSREKKERFSLILESASTNQTSMYLCASSLTVSSYEQYFGPGTRLTVT.

This chain joins TRBV28 and TRBJ1-2, with D possibly being TRBD1 (5 bases). Germline CDR1 reads MDHEN; CDR2 reads SYDVKM. This CDR3 has 15 amino acids. V lost 6 bases and J lost 6, with 20 bases in between. CDR3 bases: TGTGCCAGCAGCCGGGCCGGGACGGGGGGGGATGGCTACACCTTC. It is translated as CASSRAGTGGDGYTF.

This chain connects TRBV5-4 to TRBJ2-6; possibly TRBD1 or TRBD2 for D (6 bases each). The CDR3 contains 17 residues. V was clipped by 4 bases and J by 0 bases, with 14 bases between them. Germline V lookup: CDR1 SGHNT, CDR2 YYREEE (reference sequence). The CDR3 loop reads CASSPGAGTSGANVLTF. CDR3 bases: TGTGCCAGCAGCCCGGGGGCAGGAACCTCTGGGGCCAACGTCCTGACTTTC.

This clone was observed a few times. The chain is built from TRBV30 and TRBJ1-1, with no clear D. This CDR3 has 12 amino acids. Germline V gene sequence: CDR1 GTSNPN, CDR2 SVGIG (reference sequence). With 2 bases removed from V and 4 bases from J, the gap between germline ends came to 8 bases. The CDR3 DNA reads TGTGCCTGGAGTCTCGGGCTCACTGAAGCTTTCTTT. Translated, it gives CAWSLGLTEAFF. Drawing the rest from reference TRBV30 and TRBJ1-1, the complete variable domain is SQTIHQWPATLVQPVGSPLSLECTVEGTSNPNLYWYRQAAGRGLQLLFYSVGIGQISSEVPQNLSASRPQDRQFILSSKKLLLSDSGFYLCAWSLGLTEAFFGQGTRLTVV.

CDR3 in amino acids: CASSERANTQYF. The CDR3 coding sequence is TGTGCCAGCAGTGAAAGGGCTAATACGCAGTATTTT. The chain joins TRBV2 to TRBJ2-3; D ambiguous. With 2 bases removed from V and 7 bases from J, the gap between germline ends came to 7 bases. Germline lookup yields CDR1 SNHLY and CDR2 FYNNEI. The CDR3 runs to 12 residues.

The chain employs TRBV5-1 and TRBJ1-5; 7 bases are shared with TRBD1. The ends lost 4 bases at V and 5 bases at J; junction bases unmatched: 3. The CDR3 loop spans 13 amino acids. The V gene's germline CDR1 is SGHRS and CDR2 YFSETQ. In nucleotides, the CDR3 is TGCGCCAGCAGCACTGACAGGGATCAGCCCCAGCATTTT. Protein sequence: CASSTDRDQPQHF.

The V call is TRBV10-1, the J call TRBJ1-4; tentatively, D is TRBD1 (5 bases). Germline loops: CDR1 WNHNN, CDR2 SYGVQD (reference sequence). The CDR3 is 13 amino acids. V lost 5 bases to trimming and J lost 10 bases, with 14 bases between them. CDR3 DNA: TGCGCCAGCAGTCCCCGGACAAGACGAAAACTGTTTTTT. It encodes CASSPRTRRKLFF.

CDR3 sequence reads: CATSRRQGEQFF. The CDR3 bases are TGTGCCACCAGCAGACGACAGGGAGAGCAGTTCTTC. The chain employs TRBV15 and TRBJ2-1, with 7 bases aligning to TRBD1. V lost 2 bases to trimming and J lost 10 bases; unmatched junction nucleotides: 2. This CDR3 spans 12 amino acids. Germline values: CDR1 LNHNV, CDR2 YYDKDF (reference sequence).

The chain carries TRBV28 and TRBJ1-5, with unresolved D. Germline V CDR1 and CDR2: MDHEN, SYDVKM. The CDR3 is made up of 12 amino acids. Trimming pared 6 bases from V and 5 bases from J, leaving 8 bases between. CDR3 sequence reads: CASRRSDQPQHF. As DNA, the CDR3 is TGTGCCAGCAGGCGCAGCGATCAGCCCCAGCATTTT.

The chain combines TRBV5-1 with TRBJ1-5; TRBD1 might be the D (6 bases). Trimming shortened V by 2 bases and J by 4 bases, and 13 bases separated the two germline ends. Germline values: CDR1 SGHRS, CDR2 YFSETQ. This CDR3 region has 15 residues. Here the CDR3 DNA reads TGCGCCAGCAGCTTTCAGGGGTCAGGAAATCAGCCCCAGCATTTT. Residues: CASSFQGSGNQPQHF.

The chain uses TRBV9 and TRBJ2-5; either TRBD1 or TRBD2 may supply D (5 bases each). The germline CDR1 and CDR2 sequences are SGDLS and YYNGEE. The CDR3 covers 13 residues. V was pared by 4 bases and J by 4 bases, with 11 bases between. CDR3 amino acids: CASSPFGAETQYF. The CDR3 nucleotides read TGTGCCAGCAGCCCTTTCGGGGCAGAGACCCAGTACTTC.

The gene calls are TRBV28 and TRBJ1-1; D is unclear. The CDR3 consists of 14 residues. Per the germline V gene, CDR1 is MDHEN and CDR2 is SYDVKM. The V gene lost 6 bases and the J gene lost 5 bases, with 16 bases spanning the gap. The CDR3: CASSQNIGRTEAFF. The CDR3 nucleotides are TGTGCCAGCAGCCAAAATATAGGGCGGACTGAAGCTTTCTTT.

This clone was counted only a few times. The V gene is TRBV6-1, the J gene TRBJ1-5, with unresolved D. The ends were cut back, 2 bases at V and 1 base at J, with 9 bases in the middle. Looked up from germline, CDR1 is MNHNS and CDR2 is SASEGT. The CDR3 totals 15 residues. The CDR3 loop reads CASSELGISNQPQHF. CDR3 sequence (DNA): TGTGCCAGCAGTGAATTGGGTATAAGCAATCAGCCCCAGCATTTT.

The rearrangement uses TRBV7-2 and TRBJ2-7; D is undetermined. V gave up 1 base and J gave up 13 bases, with 17 bases separating them. The CDR3 runs 13 residues. CDR1 is SGHTA, CDR2 FQGNSA, per germline. The CDR3 DNA reads TGTGCCAGCAGCTTAGTTCTACTTTCTCCACTTTACTTC. It encodes CASSLVLLSPLYF.

This clone was detected a few times. The CDR3, as DNA: TGTGCCAGCAGTGGGGACAGGGATCAGCCCCAGCATTTT. Translation gives CASSGDRDQPQHF. J is TRBJ1-5 and V is TRBV2, with TRBD1 matching 9 bases. The V segment lost 4 bases and the J segment 5 bases; nucleotides outside the gene matches: 0. The CDR3 runs 13 residues. Per the germline V gene, CDR1 is SNHLY and CDR2 is FYNNEI. The variable domain in full, with the rest retrieved from reference TRBV2 and TRBJ1-5, is EPEVTQTPSHQVTQMGQEVILRCVPISNHLYFYWYRQILGQKVEFLVSFYNNEISEKSEIFDDQFSVERPDGSNFTLKIRSTKLEDSAMYFCASSGDRDQPQHFGDGTRLSIL.